This T cell receptor beta chain was observed in a study of T-cell memory formation after mild COVID-19. TCRdb redid the calling of the 5' RACE reads with MiXCR, one entry per CDR3 protein. Among roughly 600,000 distinct CDR3 sequences, roughly 18% were seen once, and the ten largest hold around 12%. CDR1 and CDR2 (germline): DFQATT, SNEGSKA (reference sequence). CDR3 length equals 16 residues. The J segment lost 8 bases and the V segment lost 0 bases, leaving 15 bases of the junction unmatched. The chain is built from TRBV20-1 and TRBJ1-2; 7 nucleotides match TRBD1. Sample: PBMCs or a T cell subset sorted from them (not recorded which). This sequence was found in an adult woman who had mild COVID-19 (a few samples of this study predate the infection). Cell type and time point are not known. In nucleotides, the CDR3 is TGCAGTGCTAGAGATCCCGGCAACAGGGGAGCTAAGGGCTACACCTTC. The encoded protein is CSARDPGNRGAKGYTF.